Following are 19 T cell receptor beta chains from one sample sequenced in a study of shared T cell receptors in the human thymus. Clones were read by immunoSEQ multiplex PCR, and TCRdb kept only the in-frame ones, dropping some. Among 700,000 to 750,000 clones listed, approximately 83% were seen once. The same specimen was also included in a second study, on human thymus T cells.

The specimen was thymocytes. The receptors here all came from a girl in the first two years of life with a congenital heart defect.

The chain is built from TRBV5-1 and TRBJ2-7; tentatively, D is TRBD1 (6 bases). Germline V gene sequence: CDR1 SGHRS, CDR2 YFSETQ. V lost 0 bases, J lost 2 bases, and 9 bases lay in between. This CDR3 is built from 14 residues. CDR3 in amino acids: CASSLARGTYEQYF. DNA of the CDR3: TGCGCCAGCAGCTTGGCCAGGGGAACCTACGAGCAGTACTTC.

The CDR3 region has the DNA TGTGCCAGCAGCTTGGCGGGAGGGCCCCAGTACTTC. As protein: CASSLAGGPQYF. This chain links TRBV5-4 with TRBJ2-5, with TRBD2 matching 8 bases. Germline V gene lookup returns CDR1 SGHNT and CDR2 YYREEE (reference sequence). V was pared by 0 bases and J by 9 bases, with 1 base of the junction left unmatched. This CDR3 comprises 12 residues.

The chain links TRBV27 to TRBJ2-7, with a possible D match to TRBD1 (7 bases). There are 15 residues in the CDR3. The V end was cut by 0 bases, the J end by 1 base, with 10 bases between. The germline gives CDR1 MNHEY, CDR2 SMNVEV (reference sequence). The CDR3, as DNA: TGTGCCAGCAGTTTATCGGGGGGACAGTCCTACGAGCAGTACTTC. Its translation is CASSLSGGQSYEQYF.

V usage is TRBV10-2 and J usage is TRBJ2-3; weak D call: TRBD1 (5 bases). Trimming took 4 bases from V and 1 from J, leaving 12 bases between them. The CDR3 loop spans 15 amino acids. CDR1 WSHSY and CDR2 SAAADI come from the germline V gene. CDR3 in amino acids: CASSVGRVGTDTQYF. CDR3 DNA: TGCGCCAGCAGTGTAGGCAGGGTGGGCACAGATACGCAGTATTTT.

This clone was seen more than once but under ten times. The chain links TRBV6-5 to TRBJ1-4; D unresolved. The CDR3 runs to 15 residues. Deletions cut 1 base from V and 7 bases from J, with 13 bases between. Germline CDR1 is MNHEY and CDR2 is SVGAGI. CDR3 protein: CASSYFPPRGEKLFF. The DNA of the CDR3 is TGTGCCAGCAGTTACTTTCCTCCCCGGGGTGAAAAACTGTTTTTT.

The genes are TRBV5-1 and TRBJ2-5, with TRBD2 matching over 8 bases. Germline trimming cut 1 base from V and 4 bases from J; bases unmatched to any gene: 3. The CDR3 runs 14 residues. The germline V gene encodes CDR1 SGHRS and CDR2 YFSETQ. The CDR3 coding sequence is TGCGCCAGCAGCTTGCGGGGGGGCACAGAGACCCAGTACTTC. It is translated as CASSLRGGTETQYF. The full variable domain, completed using reference TRBV5-1 and TRBJ2-5, is KAGVTQTPRYLIKTRGQQVTLSCSPISGHRSVSWYQQTPGQGLQFLFEYFSETQRNKGNFPGRFSGRQFSNSRSEMNVSTLELGDSALYLCASSLRGGTETQYFGPGTRLLVL.

The chain carries TRBV11-3 and TRBJ1-1; 9 bases map to TRBD1. The V segment lost 3 bases and the J segment 2 bases; nucleotides outside the gene matches: 4. Germline CDR1 and CDR2: SGHNT and YENEEA. The CDR3 consists of 15 residues. This CDR3 is CASSFPGQGNTEAFF. Here the CDR3 DNA reads TGTGCCAGCAGCTTCCCGGGACAGGGAAACACTGAAGCTTTCTTT.

This chain connects TRBV14 to TRBJ2-1; maybe TRBD1 (7 bases). The CDR3 consists of 15 residues. V was cut by 3 bases and J by 4 bases, with 13 bases left in between. Looked up from germline, CDR1 is SGHDN and CDR2 is FVKESK. The CDR3 here is CASSQMTGTYNEQFF. The CDR3 nucleotides are TGTGCCAGCAGCCAGATGACAGGGACTTACAATGAGCAGTTCTTC.

This clone was seen just once. The gene calls are TRBV5-1 and TRBJ2-7, with D perhaps TRBD1 (7 bases). V lost 0 bases and J lost 0, with 25 bases in between. The CDR3 extends over 20 amino acids. The germline V gene encodes CDR1 SGHRS and CDR2 YFSETQ. The CDR3 reads CASSLARQGKGGLDSYEQYF. DNA for the CDR3: TGCGCCAGCAGCTTGGCCCGACAGGGTAAGGGGGGCCTCGACTCCTACGAGCAGTACTTC.

This clone has only one observation. The chain is built from TRBV4-3 and TRBJ2-1; 11 bases are shared with TRBD2. The CDR3 is 18 residues long. Trimming cost V 2 bases and J 0 bases; bases outside gene matches: 6. From germline, CDR1 is LGHNA and CDR2 YSLEER. As DNA, the CDR3 is TGCGCCAGCAGCCAACCTAGCGGGGGGCCGAGCTCCTACAATGAGCAGTTCTTC. Its protein product is CASSQPSGGPSSYNEQFF.

The gene calls are TRBV15 and TRBJ1-2; TRBD1 is a possible D gene (5 bases). The CDR3 extends over 12 amino acids. Between the trimmed V and J ends, which lost 5 bases and 7 bases, there was a span of 11 bases. Germline loops: CDR1 LNHNV, CDR2 YYDKDF (reference sequence). In nucleotides, the CDR3 is TGTGCCACCAGCGGGGCGGACGGTGGCTACACCTTC. Residues: CATSGADGGYTF.

The gene calls are TRBV9 and TRBJ1-2; 7 nucleotides agree with TRBD1. The CDR3 covers 13 residues. The V gene end was trimmed by 4 bases and the J gene end by 7 bases; junction bases not matched to a gene: 7. Germline assignment: CDR1 SGDLS and CDR2 YYNGEE. The CDR3 DNA follows: TGTGCCAGCAGCCCGGACAGGTACGGTGGCTACACCTTC. Translating it yields CASSPDRYGGYTF.

The gene calls are TRBV12-5 and TRBJ2-2, with 11 bases fitting TRBD2. The V and J ends lost 0 bases and 5 bases, in that order; junction bases with no gene match: 14. The CDR3 contains 20 residues. Germline V CDR1 and CDR2: LGHNT, FRNRAP. The CDR3 protein is CASGLVLELAGGPGTGELFF. CDR3 bases: TGTGCTAGTGGTTTGGTACTCGAATTAGCGGGGGGGCCTGGGACCGGGGAGCTGTTTTTT.

The DNA of the CDR3 is TGTGCCAGACCTACAGTTACCTACGAGCAGTACTTC. It yields the protein CARPTVTYEQYF. V gene TRBV19 combines with J gene TRBJ2-7; no clear D gene. The germline V and J ends were trimmed by 9 bases and 2 bases, with 11 bases remaining between them. The CDR3 has 12 residues. The V gene's germline CDR1 is LNHDA and CDR2 SQIVND (reference sequence).

This chain uses TRBV5-4 with TRBJ1-2; no clear D gene. The V gene's germline CDR1 is SGHNT and CDR2 YYREEE (reference sequence). This CDR3 has 14 amino acids. Trimming shortened V by 0 bases and J by 2 bases, and 8 bases separated the two germline ends. The CDR3 reads CASSLDRTNYGYTF. The CDR3 coding sequence is TGTGCCAGCAGCTTGGACAGAACGAACTATGGCTACACCTTC.

This clone was counted between two and nine times. The genes are TRBV4-1 and TRBJ1-1, with D perhaps matching TRBD1 (5 bases). The CDR3 spans 13 residues. The germline V gene has CDR1 MGHRA and CDR2 YSYEKL. V was pared by 3 bases and J by 0 bases, with 5 bases between. This CDR3 is CASSQDMNTEAFF. CDR3 bases: TGCGCCAGCAGCCAGGACATGAACACTGAAGCTTTCTTT.

V usage is TRBV5-5 and J usage is TRBJ1-2; D may be TRBD1 (5 bases). CDR1 and CDR2 from the germline V gene are SGHKS and YYEKEE (reference sequence). This CDR3 has 17 amino acids. Between the trimmed V and J ends, which lost 0 bases and 3 bases, there was a span of 18 bases. The CDR3 region has the DNA TGTGCCAGCAGCTTGGGACAGCTCTCCCTCCGGGACTATGGCTACACCTTC. Protein product: CASSLGQLSLRDYGYTF.

V gene TRBV2 combines with J gene TRBJ2-1, with 8 bases matching TRBD2. The CDR3 is 13 amino acids. Losses at the gene ends were 11 bases for V and 0 bases for J; bases not matched to a gene: 3. CDR1 is SNHLY, CDR2 FYNNEI, per germline. The chain's CDR3 is CAGRGASYNEQFF. The CDR3 region has the DNA TGTGCCGGGCGGGGGGCCTCCTACAATGAGCAGTTCTTC.

The V gene is TRBV9, the J gene TRBJ1-1, with a weak D call TRBD1 (5 bases). This CDR3 has 13 amino acids. V lost 3 bases to trimming and J lost 4 bases, with 10 bases between them. Germline lookup yields CDR1 SGDLS and CDR2 YYNGEE. The CDR3 DNA sequence: TGTGCCAGCAGCGCCGAAAGGGGCACTGAAGCTTTCTTT. Translated: CASSAERGTEAFF.